Each of the 12 T cell receptor beta chains below was sequenced from the same sample in a study of T-cell reconstitution after alpha-beta-depleted transplantation in children. Preparing the TCRbeta library involved the use of unique molecular identifiers. MiXCR, run by TCRdb on the PCR reads, gives a single entry per CDR3 protein. The sample has hundreds of thousands of distinct CDR3 sequences, 15% to 20% seen once. This specimen consisted of PBMCs from the stem cell graft donor, obtained from the stem cell graft. The receptors were sampled from a human donor who donated a stem cell graft to a child with acute lymphoblastic leukemia.

This rearrangement joins TRBV3-1 to TRBJ2-7, with 11 bases aligning to TRBD2. The trim removed 10 bases at V and 6 bases at J, leaving 14 bases unmatched. The germline V gene has CDR1 LGHDT and CDR2 YNNKEL (reference sequence). The CDR3 loop spans 15 amino acids. In nucleotides, the CDR3 is TGTGCCACCTCCCTCCGACTAGCGGGAAGGATCGAGCAGTACTTC. It yields the protein CATSLRLAGRIEQYF.

The chain uses TRBV5-1 and TRBJ1-4, with D unclear. The length of the CDR3 is 15 residues. From germline, CDR1 is SGHRS and CDR2 YFSETQ. Trimming stripped 2 bases from V and 0 bases from J, with 8 bases between. CDR3 sequence reads: CASSFGPPTNEKLFF. The DNA of the CDR3 is TGCGCCAGCAGCTTCGGACCCCCAACTAATGAAAAACTGTTTTTT.

This sequence joins TRBV15 and TRBJ1-1; no clear D. The CDR3 contains 15 residues. V lost 3 bases, J lost 1 base, and 12 bases lay in between. Germline CDR1 is LNHNV and CDR2 is YYDKDF (reference sequence). In nucleotides, the CDR3 is TGTGCCACCAGCAGTATTATAGACGGGAACACTGAAGCTTTCTTT. Translation: CATSSIIDGNTEAFF.

This sequence joins TRBV6-5 and TRBJ2-1; 9 nucleotides agree with TRBD2. The CDR3 has 15 amino acids. V shed 2 bases and J 8 bases; nucleotides not matched to a gene: 7. Per the germline V gene, CDR1 is MNHEY and CDR2 is SVGAGI. Here the CDR3 reads CASSYGGLAPDEQFF. CDR3 sequence (DNA): TGTGCCAGCAGTTACGGGGGACTAGCACCCGATGAGCAGTTCTTC.

V usage is TRBV5-1 and J usage is TRBJ2-1, with 7 positions matching TRBD1. The CDR3 contains 16 residues. CDR1 is SGHRS, CDR2 YFSETQ, per germline. V lost 2 bases, J lost 0 bases, and 5 bases stayed unmatched. The CDR3: CASSLRPGGSYNEQFF. The CDR3 DNA reads as TGCGCCAGCAGCTTACGGCCAGGGGGCTCCTACAATGAGCAGTTCTTC.

The chain recombines TRBV10-3 with TRBJ1-1; the D gene is possibly TRBD1 (5 bases). Germline CDR1 is ENHRY and CDR2 is SYGVKD. Trimming removed 2 bases at V and 9 bases at J, with 16 bases between. This CDR3 has 14 residues. CDR3 loop: CAISEAGLADQAFF. CDR3 coding DNA: TGTGCCATCAGTGAGGCGGGACTGGCAGATCAAGCTTTCTTT.

This chain links TRBV7-3 with TRBJ2-5, with D maybe TRBD2 (6 bases). The CDR3 consists of 15 residues. Between the trimmed V and J ends, which lost 4 bases and 3 bases, there was a span of 15 bases. Germline lookup yields CDR1 SGHTA and CDR2 FQGTGA. The CDR3 DNA sequence: TGTGCCAGCAGCTCGGGACGGGACTTCGAAGAGACCCAGTACTTC. Translating it yields CASSSGRDFEETQYF.

This clonotype has a handful of counts. V is TRBV20-1 and J is TRBJ1-1; tentatively, D is TRBD1 (5 bases). The CDR3 consists of 13 residues. Germline V gene data show CDR1 as DFQATT and CDR2 as SNEGSKA (reference sequence). The V gene lost 2 bases and the J gene lost 2 bases, with 9 bases spanning the gap. The CDR3 nucleotides are TGCAGTGCTAGAATCGACAGTAACACTGAAGCTTTCTTT. Protein: CSARIDSNTEAFF.

This clonotype was recorded a few times. The V gene is TRBV10-3, the J gene TRBJ2-3; D is uncertain. The length of the CDR3 is 14 residues. Germline CDR1 is ENHRY and CDR2 is SYGVKD. V gave up 6 bases and J gave up 0 bases, with 10 bases separating them. CDR3 residues: CAISGGPSTDTQYF. The DNA for the CDR3 is TGTGCCATCAGCGGCGGACCTAGCACAGATACGCAGTATTTT.

This clonotype was recorded a few times. The rearrangement links TRBV29-1 to TRBJ2-5; tentatively, D is TRBD2 (5 bases). Germline assignment: CDR1 SQVTM and CDR2 ANQGSEA. The germline V and J ends were trimmed by 7 bases and 3 bases, with 12 bases remaining between them. The CDR3 runs 12 residues. The CDR3 spells CSAHGSEETQYF. The CDR3 region has the DNA TGCAGCGCCCATGGGAGCGAAGAGACCCAGTACTTC. Complete variable domain (other parts from reference TRBV29-1 and TRBJ2-5): SAVISQKPSRDICQRGTSLTIQCQVDSQVTMMFWYRQQPGQSLTLIATANQGSEATYESGFVIDKFPISRPNLTFSTLTVSNMSPEDSSIYLCSAHGSEETQYFGPGTRLLVL.

This clonotype was observed a few times. This chain joins TRBV7-8 and TRBJ1-2, with a weak D call TRBD1 (5 bases). Per germline, CDR1 SGHVS and CDR2 FQNEAQ. CDR3 length: 16 residues. V dropped 0 bases and J dropped 0 bases, with 11 bases sitting between them. CDR3 loop: CASSLARRASNYGYTF. In DNA, the CDR3 is TGTGCCAGCAGCTTAGCGCGCAGGGCTTCTAACTATGGCTACACCTTC.

The chain is built from TRBV5-5 and TRBJ2-1; tentative D call: TRBD2 (5 bases). Germline CDR1 reads SGHKS; CDR2 reads YYEKEE (reference sequence). V dropped 5 bases and J dropped 9 bases, with 18 bases sitting between them. The CDR3 totals 14 residues. DNA for the CDR3: TGTGCCAGCAGGGAGGCTAGCCGGTTAGGTGAGCAGTTCTTC. Protein product: CASREASRLGEQFF.